The 24 T cell receptor beta chains below were found in one sample sequenced in a study of control samples from healthy donors and cancer patients. Assay: immunoSEQ multiplex PCR; the TCRdb copy retains only in-frame clones and omits some. The sample carries around 80,000 clones, 85% to 90% recorded once. The sequenced sample consisted of blood. The receptors derive from a man aged 50 to 60 in good health.

This rearrangement joins TRBV7-2 to TRBJ2-5; the D is unclear. V was clipped by 4 bases and J by 5 bases, with 8 bases between them. Germline V gene sequence: CDR1 SGHTA, CDR2 FQGNSA. CDR3 size: 12 residues. Here the CDR3 reads CASSSYGETQYF. The CDR3 nucleotides are TGTGCCAGCAGCTCCTACGGCGAGACCCAGTACTTC.

This clone was counted between two and nine times. The chain uses TRBV27 and TRBJ2-5; D unclear. V lost 6 bases to trimming and J lost 4 bases, with 18 bases between them. This CDR3 spans 15 amino acids. Germline CDR1 is MNHEY and CDR2 is SMNVEV (reference sequence). CDR3 sequence (DNA): TGTGCCAGCAGACCAAAGACGGCCGGGCGAGAGACCCAGTACTTC. The encoded protein is CASRPKTAGRETQYF.

This clone showed up just a few times. The V call is TRBV3-1 (or the pseudogene TRBV3-2), the J call TRBJ2-2; D is unresolved. Germline assignment: CDR1 LGHDT and CDR2 YNNKEL (reference sequence). CDR3 length: 14 residues. Trimming stripped 1 base from V and 4 bases from J, with 7 bases between. In nucleotides, the CDR3 is TGTGCCAGCAGCCAAGTCGGTTTCACCGGGGAGCTGTTTTTT. Amino acids: CASSQVGFTGELFF.

This clone was detected a few times. The DNA for the CDR3 is TGCGCCACCCCCTTGGGGGAAACCGGGGAGCTGTTTTTT. It codes for CATPLGETGELFF. The chain carries TRBV5-1 and TRBJ2-2; D may correspond to TRBD1 or TRBD2 (5 bases each). V was trimmed by 9 bases and J by 5 bases, leaving 14 bases between them. Germline CDR1 SGHRS, CDR2 YFSETQ. The CDR3 is 13 amino acids.

The chain combines TRBV5-4 with TRBJ2-5; 11 bases fit TRBD2. The CDR3 has 16 amino acids. Germline V lookup: CDR1 SGHNT, CDR2 YYREEE (reference sequence). V shed 0 bases and J 5 bases; nucleotides not matched to a gene: 6. CDR3 DNA: TGTGCCAGCAGCTTGGTTAGCGGGGGGGCACAGGAGACCCAGTACTTC. Encoded protein: CASSLVSGGAQETQYF.

Only one count was recorded for this clone. This chain uses TRBV30 with TRBJ1-2; D gene ambiguous. The CDR3 length is 14 residues. Trimming left V 1 base short and J 4 bases short, with 13 bases between. The germline V gene has CDR1 GTSNPN and CDR2 SVGIG (reference sequence). The CDR3: CAWSDGRRSYGYTF. CDR3 sequence (DNA): TGTGCCTGGAGTGATGGAAGGAGGTCCTATGGCTACACCTTC.

The chain links TRBV7-6 to TRBJ1-4, with D hard to call. This CDR3 has 15 residues. Germline CDR1 and CDR2: SGHVS and FNYEAQ. The V end was cut by 1 base, the J end by 7 bases, with 13 bases between. In DNA form, the CDR3 reads TGTGCCAGCAGCTTAGGAACGGGTGGTGGTGAAAAACTGTTTTTT. This encodes CASSLGTGGGEKLFF.

V is TRBV7-9 and J is TRBJ1-4; the D gene is possibly TRBD1 (5 bases). This CDR3 spans 15 amino acids. The germline CDR1 and CDR2 sequences are SEHNR and FQNEAQ (reference sequence). Trimming pared 5 bases from V and 8 bases from J, leaving 18 bases between. The CDR3 here is CASSTRALENEKLFF. CDR3 bases: TGTGCCAGCAGCACCAGGGCGTTGGAAAACGAAAAACTGTTTTTT.

The chain has TRBV24-1 and TRBJ1-5; D remains ambiguous. The length of the CDR3 is 15 residues. CDR1 is KGHDR and CDR2 is SFDVKD in the germline V gene. V gave up 2 bases and J gave up 3 bases, with 10 bases separating them. Here the CDR3 reads CATSDSGFPNQPQHF. CDR3 in DNA: TGTGCCACCAGTGATTCGGGGTTCCCCAATCAGCCCCAGCATTTT.

The chain is built from TRBV30 and TRBJ1-5; D gene ambiguous. Trimming took off 2 bases at V and 3 bases at J, with 20 bases between the two ends. The CDR3 is made up of 17 amino acids. CDR1 GTSNPN and CDR2 SVGIG come from the germline V gene (reference sequence). CDR3 nucleotides: TGTGCCTGGAGTCCTTTGACAACTGGACGGTTCAATCAGCCCCAGCATTTT. It yields the protein CAWSPLTTGRFNQPQHF.

This clone appeared a few times. The chain has TRBV5-4 and TRBJ2-3; D remains unclear. The V end was cut by 4 bases, the J end by 0 bases, with 15 bases between. The germline gives CDR1 SGHNT, CDR2 YYREEE (reference sequence). This CDR3 is built from 16 residues. In DNA form, the CDR3 reads TGTGCCAGCAGCGCCATCCCCGGAAAAAGCACAGATACGCAGTATTTT. Residues: CASSAIPGKSTDTQYF. Supplemented by reference TRBV5-4 and TRBJ2-3, the full variable domain reads ETGVTQSPTHLIKTRGQQVTLRCSSQSGHNTVSWYQQALGQGPQFIFQYYREEENGRGNFPPRFSGLQFPNYSSELNVNALELDDSALYLCASSAIPGKSTDTQYFGPGTRLTVL.

This chain joins TRBV7-9 and TRBJ1-1; no firm D call. Germline CDR1 and CDR2: SEHNR and FQNEAQ (reference sequence). CDR3 length: 14 residues. The V end lost 6 bases, the J end lost 0 bases, and 11 bases lay between the germline ends. The CDR3 loop reads CASRLEWMNTEAFF. The CDR3 coding sequence is TGTGCCAGCAGACTCGAGTGGATGAACACTGAAGCTTTCTTT. Looking up the rest from reference TRBV7-9 and TRBJ1-1 gives the full variable domain: DTGVSQNPRHKITKRGQNVTFRCDPISEHNRLYWYRQTLGQGPEFLTYFQNEAQLEKSRLLSDRFSAERPKGSFSTLEIQRTEQGDSAMYLCASRLEWMNTEAFFGQGTRLTVV.

The chain uses TRBV18 and TRBJ2-7; TRBD1 matches 9 bases. After removal of 3 bases from V and 3 bases from J, the junction contained 6 bases not matched to a gene. The CDR3 spans 15 residues. Germline CDR1 and CDR2: KGHSH and LQKENI. The CDR3 sequence: CASSPGQGFFYEQYF. The CDR3 DNA reads as TGTGCCAGCTCACCGGGACAGGGCTTTTTCTACGAGCAGTACTTC.

The rearrangement uses TRBV18 and TRBJ2-3, with a possible D match to TRBD2 (7 bases). This CDR3 has 16 amino acids. Germline CDR1 reads KGHSH; CDR2 reads LQKENI. V lost 2 bases to trimming and J lost 0 bases, with 12 bases between them. The CDR3 nucleotides read TGTGCCAGCTCACCAGGGGCGGGGGCTAGCACAGATACGCAGTATTTT. Protein product: CASSPGAGASTDTQYF.

The CDR3 sequence: CASSLGHNEAFF. For the CDR3, the DNA is TGTGCCAGCAGTTTGGGCCACAATGAAGCTTTCTTT. This sequence joins TRBV12-3 or TRBV12-4 and TRBJ1-1, with D unclear. The CDR3 has 12 amino acids. Trimming removed 3 bases from V and 7 bases from J, with 9 bases in between.

This clone showed up many times. This chain joins TRBV24-1 and TRBJ2-5, with D possibly matching TRBD1 (6 bases). V dropped 3 bases and J dropped 2 bases, with 12 bases sitting between them. CDR3 size: 15 residues. The germline V gene encodes CDR1 KGHDR and CDR2 SFDVKD. CDR3: CATSDPQGGQETQYF. CDR3 nucleotides: TGTGCCACCAGTGATCCTCAAGGGGGACAAGAGACCCAGTACTTC.

The chain combines TRBV18 with TRBJ1-1; D possibly corresponds to TRBD1 (6 bases). The CDR3 runs to 15 residues. Germline V lookup: CDR1 KGHSH, CDR2 LQKENI. The V end lost 1 base, the J end lost 4 bases, and 13 bases lay between the germline ends. The CDR3 reads CASSPREEGGTEAFF. CDR3 nucleotides: TGTGCCAGCTCACCACGAGAAGAGGGGGGCACTGAAGCTTTCTTT.

V and J are TRBV29-1 and TRBJ2-7; D may be TRBD2 (5 bases). The CDR3 totals 11 residues. V was cut by 3 bases and J by 3 bases, with 6 bases left in between. Germline assignment: CDR1 SQVTM and CDR2 ANQGSEA. CDR3 in amino acids: CSVETNYEQYF. The CDR3 DNA sequence: TGCAGCGTTGAGACTAACTACGAGCAGTACTTC.

The V and J genes are TRBV5-1 and TRBJ1-2, with 10 nucleotides matching TRBD1. Germline V CDR1 and CDR2: SGHRS, YFSETQ. This CDR3 is built from 14 residues. V was pared by 3 bases and J by 3 bases, with 2 bases of the junction left unmatched. The CDR3 is CASSSGTGDYGYTF. CDR3 DNA: TGCGCCAGCAGCTCCGGGACAGGGGACTATGGCTACACCTTC.

The chain couples TRBV5-6 to TRBJ1-5; a weak D match, TRBD1 (5 bases). From germline, CDR1 is SGHDT and CDR2 YYEEEE. The CDR3 runs 14 residues. V lost 0 bases, J lost 1 base, and 5 bases lay in between. CDR3 region: CASSLGGSNQPQHF. The CDR3 region has the DNA TGTGCCAGCAGCTTGGGGGGGAGCAATCAGCCCCAGCATTTT.

The J gene is TRBJ1-5, the V gene TRBV9, with D perhaps matching TRBD1 (6 bases). CDR1 and CDR2 (germline): SGDLS, YYNGEE. This CDR3 contains 15 residues. The V end was cut by 0 bases, the J end by 4 bases, with 11 bases between. CDR3 region: CASSVDGDKNQPQHF. The CDR3 nucleotides read TGTGCCAGCAGCGTAGATGGGGACAAAAATCAGCCCCAGCATTTT.

The rearrangement joins TRBV27 to TRBJ2-5; 13 nucleotides match TRBD2. CDR1 and CDR2 (germline): MNHEY, SMNVEV (reference sequence). With 6 bases clipped from V and 4 bases from J, the junction kept 11 bases outside the gene matches. There are 17 residues in the CDR3. DNA for the CDR3: TGTGCCAGCAGCACCCTTCGGACTAGCGGGGGAGGAGAGACCCAGTACTTC. It encodes CASSTLRTSGGGETQYF.

The gene calls are TRBV2 and TRBJ1-5; the match to TRBD1 covers 7 bases. After removal of 6 bases from V and 8 bases from J, the junction contained 10 bases not matched to a gene. The CDR3 consists of 14 residues. The germline gives CDR1 SNHLY, CDR2 FYNNEI. DNA of the CDR3: TGTGCCAGCAGCCGGGACAGCCGGTCAAAGCCCCAGCATTTT. Amino acid sequence: CASSRDSRSKPQHF.

The CDR3 spells CSVEGMALNTEAFF. Here the CDR3 DNA reads TGCAGCGTTGAAGGCATGGCCTTGAACACTGAAGCTTTCTTT. The chain couples TRBV29-1 to TRBJ1-1, with D uncertain. Germline loops: CDR1 SQVTM, CDR2 ANQGSEA. The CDR3 has 14 residues. V lost 1 base, J lost 0 bases, and 9 bases lay in between. Full variable domain (rest looked up from reference TRBV29-1 and TRBJ1-1): SAVISQKPSRDICQRGTSLTIQCQVDSQVTMMFWYRQQPGQSLTLIATANQGSEATYESGFVIDKFPISRPNLTFSTLTVSNMSPEDSSIYLCSVEGMALNTEAFFGQGTRLTVV.